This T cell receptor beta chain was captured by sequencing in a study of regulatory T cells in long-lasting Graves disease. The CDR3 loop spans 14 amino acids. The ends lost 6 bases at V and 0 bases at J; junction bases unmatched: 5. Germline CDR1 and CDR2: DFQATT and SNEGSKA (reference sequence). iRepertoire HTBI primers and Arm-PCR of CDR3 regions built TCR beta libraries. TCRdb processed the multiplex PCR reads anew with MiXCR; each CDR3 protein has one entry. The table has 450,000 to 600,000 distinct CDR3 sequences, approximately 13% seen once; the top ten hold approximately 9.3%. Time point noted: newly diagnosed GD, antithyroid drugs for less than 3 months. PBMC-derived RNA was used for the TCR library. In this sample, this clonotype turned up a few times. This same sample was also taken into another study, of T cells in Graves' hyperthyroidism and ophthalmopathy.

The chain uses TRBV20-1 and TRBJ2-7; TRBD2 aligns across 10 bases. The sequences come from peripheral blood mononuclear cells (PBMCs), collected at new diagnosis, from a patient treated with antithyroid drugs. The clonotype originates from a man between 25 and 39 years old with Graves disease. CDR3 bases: TGCAGTGCCCCTAGCGGGAGCCTCTCCTACGAGCAGTACTTC. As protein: CSAPSGSLSYEQYF.